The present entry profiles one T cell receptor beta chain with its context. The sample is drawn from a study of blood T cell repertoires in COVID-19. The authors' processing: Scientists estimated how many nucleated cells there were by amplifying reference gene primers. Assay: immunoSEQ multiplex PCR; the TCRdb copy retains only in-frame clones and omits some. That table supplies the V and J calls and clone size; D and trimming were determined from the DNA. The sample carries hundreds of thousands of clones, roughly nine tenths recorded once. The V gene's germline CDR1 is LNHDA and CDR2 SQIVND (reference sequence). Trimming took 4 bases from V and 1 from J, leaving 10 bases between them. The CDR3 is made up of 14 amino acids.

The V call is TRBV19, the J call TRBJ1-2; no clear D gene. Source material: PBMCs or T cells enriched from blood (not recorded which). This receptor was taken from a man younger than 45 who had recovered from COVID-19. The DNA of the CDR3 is TGTGCCAGTAGTACGAGCTGGAGTAACTATGGCTACACCTTC. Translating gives CASSTSWSNYGYTF.